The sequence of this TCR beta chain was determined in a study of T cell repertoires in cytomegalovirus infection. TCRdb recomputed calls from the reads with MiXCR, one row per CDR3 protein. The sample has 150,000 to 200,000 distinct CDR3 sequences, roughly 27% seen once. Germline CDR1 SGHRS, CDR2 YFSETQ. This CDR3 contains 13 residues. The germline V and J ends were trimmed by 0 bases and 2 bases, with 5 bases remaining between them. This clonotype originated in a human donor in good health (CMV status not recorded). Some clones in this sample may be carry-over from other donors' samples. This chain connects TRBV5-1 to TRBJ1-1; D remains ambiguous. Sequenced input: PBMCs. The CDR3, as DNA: TGCGCCAGCAGCTTGGAGTTTAACACTGAAGCTTTCTTT. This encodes CASSLEFNTEAFF. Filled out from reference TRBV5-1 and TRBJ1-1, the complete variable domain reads KAGVTQTPRYLIKTRGQQVTLSCSPISGHRSVSWYQQTPGQGLQFLFEYFSETQRNKGNFPGRFSGRQFSNSRSEMNVSTLELGDSALYLCASSLEFNTEAFFGQGTRLTVV.